Below, one TCR beta chain is given with its context. Its specificity is not known. V was clipped by 6 bases and J by 2 bases, with 8 bases between them. The germline gives CDR1 MNHNS, CDR2 SASEGT. The CDR3 has 12 residues. This record comes from a study of PD-L1 blockade in urothelial cancer. Findings and limits, study-wide: Having blood TCR clonality under the median before treatment predicted better survival.

Profiled with immunoSEQ multiplex PCR; TCRdb holds only in-frame clones, not every one. Found here are about 88,000 clones, 90% to 95% of them singletons; the top ten hold roughly 9.4%. The J gene is TRBJ2-7, the V gene TRBV6-1; a weak D match, TRBD1 (5 bases). The sequence was collected from a man between 60 and 70 years old with urothelial cancer. The material sequenced was PBMCs, taken around atezolizumab (anti-PD-L1) treatment. The CDR3 is CASSRQTYEQYF. Written as DNA, the CDR3 is TGTGCCAGCAGCCGACAGACCTACGAGCAGTACTTC.